This T cell receptor beta chain originates from a study of T cell repertoires in cytomegalovirus infection. Overall study context: Public TCR beta signatures were indicative of both CMV infection and a matching HLA type. Study-wide results and limits: Clonotype analysis showed dominance of the ex vivo response by HLA-C-restricted CMV-specific TCR beta clonotypes. Cumulative frequency of public TCR beta families picked out carriers of CMV plus the relevant HLA.

TCRdb processed the reads anew with MiXCR; each CDR3 protein has one entry. The sample records tens of thousands of distinct CDR3 sequences, 20% to 25% being singletons. Per germline, CDR1 MNHEY and CDR2 SVGEGT. The CDR3 has 18 residues. The V segment lost 6 bases and the J segment 3 bases; nucleotides outside the gene matches: 15. Remarks on this clonotype: No antigen is known for it.

Sequenced material: CD8+ T cells from cultured PBMCs, taken from culture after CMV antigen stimulation. The source is a human donor in good health (CMV status not recorded). Some clones in this sample may be carry-over from other donors' samples. The chain combines TRBV6-2 or TRBV6-3 with TRBJ2-1, with 9 bases lining up with TRBD2. CDR3: CASSYRGLAGLIYNEQFF. Here the CDR3 DNA reads TGTGCCAGCAGCTACCGAGGGCTAGCGGGGCTTATCTACAATGAGCAGTTCTTC.